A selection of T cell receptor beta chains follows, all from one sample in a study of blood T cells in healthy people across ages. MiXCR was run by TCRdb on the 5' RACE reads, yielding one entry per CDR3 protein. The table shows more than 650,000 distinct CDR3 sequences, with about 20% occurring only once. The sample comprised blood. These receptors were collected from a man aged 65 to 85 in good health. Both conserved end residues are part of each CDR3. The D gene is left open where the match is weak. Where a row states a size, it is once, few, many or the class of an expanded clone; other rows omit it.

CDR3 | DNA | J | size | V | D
CASSWFGTDTQYF | TGTGCCAGCAGTTGGTTCGGCACAGATACGCAGTATTTT | TRBJ2-3 | - | TRBV27 | -
CATSDPGQGAGNQPQHF | TGTGCCACCAGTGATCCGGGACAGGGGGCGGGTAATCAGCCCCAGCATTTT | TRBJ1-5 | few | TRBV24-1 | TRBD1
CASSLATGTEAFF | TGTGCCAGCAGCTTAGCCACCGGTACTGAAGCTTTCTTT | TRBJ1-1 | many | TRBV7-9 | -
CSVSEGGTRDTQYF | TGCAGCGTTAGTGAGGGCGGCACACGGGATACGCAGTATTTT | TRBJ2-3 | - | TRBV29-1 | -
CASSLDADYGYTF | TGTGCCAGCAGTTTAGACGCAGACTATGGCTACACCTTC | TRBJ1-2 | - | TRBV28 | -
CASSPLNGGLNEQFF | TGTGCCAGCAGCCCCTTGAACGGGGGCCTAAATGAGCAGTTCTTC | TRBJ2-1 | once | TRBV12-3/TRBV12-4 | -
CASSSGSRLFF | TGTGCCAGCAGTTCGGGGAGTCGACTGTTTTTT | TRBJ1-4 | few | TRBV28 | -
CASSSSSGNYNEQFF | TGTGCCAGCAGCTCCTCTAGCGGGAACTACAATGAGCAGTTCTTC | TRBJ2-1 | few | TRBV7-2 | TRBD2
CASSLYPGGTEAFF | TGTGCCAGCAGCTTATATCCAGGGGGGACTGAAGCTTTCTTT | TRBJ1-1 | - | TRBV7-9 | TRBD1
CASSNRQGPDTQYF | TGTGCCAGCAGCAACCGACAGGGCCCTGATACGCAGTATTTT | TRBJ2-3 | - | TRBV7-2 | TRBD1
CASSHQLAGREQYF | TGTGCCAGCAGCCACCAACTAGCGGGGCGGGAGCAGTACTTC | TRBJ2-5 | - | TRBV3-1 | TRBD2
CASSFVRQGGNTIYF | TGTGCCAGCAGTTTCGTAAGACAGGGGGGAAACACCATATATTTT | TRBJ1-3 | - | TRBV12-3/TRBV12-4 | TRBD1
CASSLARRGEGETQYF | TGTGCCAGCAGCTTAGCCCGCAGGGGGGAAGGGGAGACCCAGTACTTC | TRBJ2-5 | - | TRBV11-2 | -
CSVERQSYNEQFF | TGCAGCGTTGAGCGGCAGAGCTACAATGAGCAGTTCTTC | TRBJ2-1 | few | TRBV29-1 | -
CASSLATGGHGELFF | TGCGCCAGCAGCTTGGCCACAGGGGGCCACGGGGAGCTGTTTTTT | TRBJ2-2 | few | TRBV5-1 | TRBD1
CASSPTGFRETQYF | TGTGCCAGCTCACCGACCGGATTTCGGGAGACCCAGTACTTC | TRBJ2-5 | many | TRBV18 | -
CASGRDSVKETQYF | TGTGCCAGCGGGAGGGACAGCGTTAAAGAGACCCAGTACTTC | TRBJ2-5 | - | TRBV6-5 | -
CASSFGGFNEKLFF | TGTGCCAGCAGTTTTGGGGGTTTCAATGAAAAACTGTTTTTT | TRBJ1-4 | many | TRBV7-2 | -
CASSFAGLSGVGNEQFF | TGTGCCAGCAGTTTCGCGGGACTATCGGGAGTGGGCAATGAGCAGTTCTTC | TRBJ2-1 | - | TRBV6-2/TRBV6-3 | TRBD2
CATAGGTTDTQYF | TGTGCCACCGCAGGGGGCACCACAGATACGCAGTATTTT | TRBJ2-3 | few | TRBV10-3 | TRBD1
CSAQRGAAYNEQFF | TGCAGTGCCCAGCGGGGCGCTGCCTACAATGAGCAGTTCTTC | TRBJ2-1 | - | TRBV20-1 | TRBD2
CASRNRDRVSTRELFF | TGTGCCAGCAGGAACCGGGACAGGGTATCAACCAGGGAGCTGTTTTTT | TRBJ2-2 | - | TRBV7-8 | TRBD1
CASGPKRRATYNEQFF | TGTGCCAGCGGCCCTAAGCGAAGGGCCACCTACAATGAGCAGTTCTTC | TRBJ2-1 | - | TRBV7-2 | -
CASSLRRDSLTQYF | TGCGCCAGCAGCTTGAGGCGGGACAGTTTGACCCAGTACTTC | TRBJ2-5 | few | TRBV5-1 | -
CASKDGTYNEQFF | TGTGCCAGCAAGGACGGAACCTACAATGAGCAGTTCTTC | TRBJ2-1 | - | TRBV11-2 | -
CASSTQSGGGSEAFF | TGTGCCAGCAGTACCCAATCAGGGGGGGGCTCTGAAGCTTTCTTT | TRBJ1-1 | few | TRBV6-5 | TRBD1
CASKGTPYGYTF | TGTGCCAGCAAGGGCACCCCCTATGGCTACACCTTC | TRBJ1-2 | - | TRBV2 | -
CASSLEWEQHF | TGTGCCAGCAGTTTAGAGTGGGAGCAGCACTTC | TRBJ2-7 | - | TRBV12-3/TRBV12-4 | -
CASSYSGGPSGELFF | TGTGCCAGCAGTTACTCTGGGGGGCCCTCCGGGGAGCTGTTTTTT | TRBJ2-2 | - | TRBV6-5 | -
CASSSLGEAFF | TGTGCCAGCAGCTCCCTCGGGGAAGCTTTCTTT | TRBJ1-1 | many | TRBV7-2 | -
CSVILGDGHGYTF | TGCAGCGTTATCCTAGGGGATGGGCATGGCTACACCTTC | TRBJ1-2 | - | TRBV29-1 | -
CSARTGGFNERFF | TGCAGTGCTAGGACAGGGGGCTTTAATGAGCGGTTCTTC | TRBJ2-1 | - | TRBV20-1 | TRBD1
CASIPRGTEAFF | TGTGCCAGCATCCCACGGGGCACTGAAGCTTTCTTT | TRBJ1-1 | few | TRBV12-3/TRBV12-4 | -
CASSSGGGGQPQHF | TGTGCCAGCAGTAGCGGCGGGGGGGGGCAGCCCCAGCATTTT | TRBJ1-5 | many | TRBV12-3/TRBV12-4 | -
CARQRLGGSSQPQHF | TGTGCCAGACAGAGGCTGGGAGGGTCGAGTCAGCCCCAGCATTTT | TRBJ1-5 | - | TRBV25-1 | -
CAISAGTNEQFF | TGTGCCATCAGTGCCGGGACAAACGAGCAGTTCTTC | TRBJ2-1 | - | TRBV10-3 | -
CASSLRLAGRTDTQYF | TGTGCCAGCAGCCTGAGACTAGCGGGGCGCACAGATACGCAGTATTTT | TRBJ2-3 | few | TRBV14 | TRBD2
CASSLVSFGDEQFF | TGTGCCAGCAGCTTGGTCAGTTTTGGGGACGAGCAGTTCTTC | TRBJ2-1 | few | TRBV5-6 | -
CASSLPWNYGYTF | TGTGCCAGCAGCCTTCCCTGGAACTATGGCTACACCTTC | TRBJ1-2 | few | TRBV14 | -
CASSLSRGGNENLFF | TGTGCCAGCAGTTTATCCCGAGGGGGTAATGAAAATCTGTTTTTT | TRBJ1-4 | - | TRBV27 | -
CASSLGRTPEAFF | TGTGCCAGCAGCTTAGGTAGGACACCCGAAGCTTTCTTT | TRBJ1-1 | - | TRBV7-2 | -
CSARESVARKLPDTQYF | TGCAGTGCTAGGGAATCAGTAGCGCGAAAACTCCCAGATACGCAGTATTTT | TRBJ2-3 | once | TRBV20-1 | -
CASSQEASRSLEQYF | TGTGCCAGCAGCCAAGAAGCTAGTAGGTCGTTAGAGCAGTACTTC | TRBJ2-5 | - | TRBV4-2 | -
CASTRGGAGTEAFF | TGTGCCAGCACACGAGGGGGCGCGGGCACTGAAGCTTTCTTT | TRBJ1-1 | many | TRBV11-2 | TRBD1
CSARGPTGAVETQYF | TGTAGTGCTAGAGGCCCGACAGGGGCTGTTGAGACCCAGTACTTC | TRBJ2-5 | - | TRBV20-1 | TRBD1
CASSFSSGDPYGYTF | TGTGCCAGCAGCTTCTCTTCAGGGGACCCCTATGGCTACACCTTC | TRBJ1-2 | - | TRBV7-8 | -
CSANTGQGVKTQYF | TGCAGTGCAAACACGGGACAGGGAGTGAAGACCCAGTACTTC | TRBJ2-5 | - | TRBV20-1 | TRBD1
CASRALRTDTQYF | TGTGCCAGCAGGGCCTTAAGAACAGATACGCAGTATTTT | TRBJ2-3 | - | TRBV12-3/TRBV12-4 | -
CSARIPGLAGTDTQYF | TGCAGTGCTAGAATACCGGGACTAGCGGGGACAGATACGCAGTATTTT | TRBJ2-3 | - | TRBV20-1 | TRBD2
CASAPRSGRLNEQFF | TGTGCCAGCGCCCCCCGGAGCGGGAGGCTCAATGAGCAGTTCTTC | TRBJ2-1 | - | TRBV7-2 | TRBD2
CASSQTADGTIAKNIQYF | TGTGCCAGCAGCCAGACAGCGGACGGCACGATAGCCAAAAACATTCAGTACTTC | TRBJ2-4 | few | TRBV14 | -
CASSSWTGRNEKLFF | TGTGCCAGCAGTTCCTGGACAGGGAGAAATGAAAAACTGTTTTTT | TRBJ1-4 | - | TRBV28 | TRBD1
CSVDITDTQYF | TGCAGCGTCGACATCACAGATACGCAGTATTTT | TRBJ2-3 | few | TRBV29-1 | -
CASRGTSGPSYNEQFF | TGTGCCAGCAGAGGGACTAGCGGGCCCTCCTACAATGAGCAGTTCTTC | TRBJ2-1 | - | TRBV6-5 | TRBD2
CASSELAGASYNEQFF | TGTGCCAGCAGTGAACTAGCGGGAGCCAGTTACAATGAGCAGTTCTTC | TRBJ2-1 | - | TRBV2 | TRBD2